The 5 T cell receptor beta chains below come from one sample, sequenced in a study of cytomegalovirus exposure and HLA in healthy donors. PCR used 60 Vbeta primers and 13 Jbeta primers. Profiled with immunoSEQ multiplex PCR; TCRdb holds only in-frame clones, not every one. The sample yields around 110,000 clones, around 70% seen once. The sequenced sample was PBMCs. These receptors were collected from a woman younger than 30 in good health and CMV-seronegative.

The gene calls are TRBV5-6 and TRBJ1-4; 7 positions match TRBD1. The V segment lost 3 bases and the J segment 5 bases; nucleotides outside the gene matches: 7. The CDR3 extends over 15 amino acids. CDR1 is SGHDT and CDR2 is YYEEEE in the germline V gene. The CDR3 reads CASSWSEGANEKLFF. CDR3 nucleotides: TGTGCCAGCAGCTGGAGTGAGGGGGCGAATGAAAAACTGTTTTTT.

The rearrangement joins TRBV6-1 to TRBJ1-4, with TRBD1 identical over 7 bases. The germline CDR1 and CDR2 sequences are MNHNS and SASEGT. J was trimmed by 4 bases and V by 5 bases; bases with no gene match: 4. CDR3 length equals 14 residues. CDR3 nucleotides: TGTGCCAGCAGTCGGGACAGTTATAATGAAAAACTGTTTTTT. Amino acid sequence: CASSRDSYNEKLFF.

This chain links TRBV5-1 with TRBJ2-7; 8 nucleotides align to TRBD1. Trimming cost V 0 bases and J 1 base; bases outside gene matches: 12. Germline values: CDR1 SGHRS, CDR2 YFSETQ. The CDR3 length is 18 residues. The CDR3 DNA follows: TGCGCCAGCAGCTTGGGACCAATGGACAGGGCCCTTTCCTACGAGCAGTACTTC. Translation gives CASSLGPMDRALSYEQYF.

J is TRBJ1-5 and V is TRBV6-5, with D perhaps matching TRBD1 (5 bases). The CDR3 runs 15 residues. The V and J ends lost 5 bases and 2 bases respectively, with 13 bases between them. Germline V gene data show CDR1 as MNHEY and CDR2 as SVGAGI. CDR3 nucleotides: TGTGCCAGCAGTCTCAGGGCATACGGCAATCAGCCCCAGCATTTT. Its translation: CASSLRAYGNQPQHF.

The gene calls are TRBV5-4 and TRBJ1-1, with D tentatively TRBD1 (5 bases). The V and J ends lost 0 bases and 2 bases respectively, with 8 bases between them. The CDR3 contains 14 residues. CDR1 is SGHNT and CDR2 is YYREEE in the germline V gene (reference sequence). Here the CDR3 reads CASSLGGHNTEAFF. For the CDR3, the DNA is TGTGCCAGCAGCTTGGGGGGCCACAACACTGAAGCTTTCTTT.